The clone carrying this T cell receptor (beta chain) has a count of ten or more. This sample stems from a study of blood T cells in healthy people across ages. A second PCR, run for about 6 to 11 cycles, used a sample-barcoded 5' primer plus a J-beta primer mix. TCRdb independently ran MiXCR on the 5' RACE reads; one entry per CDR3 protein. The sample yields fewer than 2,000,000 distinct CDR3 sequences, 30% to 40% seen once. The germline V and J ends were trimmed by 5 bases and 0 bases, with 12 bases remaining between them. Germline CDR1 SGHTA, CDR2 FQGNSA. The CDR3 loop spans 15 amino acids. This TCR derives from a woman aged 30 to 39 in good health. The chain employs TRBV7-2 and TRBJ2-3; D might be TRBD2 (5 bases). The specimen was blood. The CDR3 reads CASSPSIFSTDTQYF. CDR3 DNA: TGTGCCAGCAGCCCTAGCATCTTCAGCACAGATACGCAGTATTTT.